The sequence of this T cell receptor beta chain was determined in a study of T cell responses to AZD1222 COVID-19 vaccine. This CDR3 has 15 residues. The germline V gene encodes CDR1 MNHEY and CDR2 SMNVEV (reference sequence). The V segment lost 6 bases and the J segment 3 bases; nucleotides outside the gene matches: 10. Using immunoSEQ multiplex PCR, the repertoire was profiled, and TCRdb retains in-frame clones only, with some absent. This table has around 110,000 clones, 80% to 90% appearing once. Material: peripheral blood, obtained on day 0 of MenACWY control vaccination. This chain links TRBV27 with TRBJ1-1, with TRBD1 matching 7 bases. The TCR originated in an adult in good health. CDR3 region: CASSGTASSDTEAFF. The CDR3 DNA reads as TGTGCCAGCAGCGGGACAGCCTCGAGTGACACTGAAGCTTTCTTT.